This T cell receptor beta chain was profiled in a study of CXCR3-negative and CXCR3-positive naive CD8 T cells. The libraries of TRB cDNA were prepared using 5' RACE with UMI labels. TCRdb reworked the 5' RACE reads into one entry per CDR3 protein, no DNA. The specimen's table records roughly 40,000 distinct CDR3 sequences. This CDR3 spans 17 amino acids. Germline CDR1 and CDR2: LGHNA and YNFKEQ. The chain combines TRBV4-2 with TRBJ2-1; lacking DNA, the TRBD1 call made by TCRdb goes unchecked. The source of this sequence is a human donor in good health. Some clones in this sample may be carry-over from other donors' samples. Sequenced input: memory CD8+ T cells from blood. The CDR3: CASSQDGAGGPYNEQFF.